Each of the 18 T cell receptor beta chains below was sequenced from the same sample in a study of T cell repertoires in cytomegalovirus infection. TCRdb re-analysed the reads in MiXCR, keeping a single row per CDR3 protein. The repertoire consists of 180,000 or so distinct CDR3 sequences, with approximately 17% occurring once and the leading ten covering around 25%. Sequencing input: CD8+ T cells from PBMCs. These receptors all come from a human donor in good health (CMV status not recorded). Some clones in this sample may be carry-over from other donors' samples.

This chain links TRBV7-6 with TRBJ2-5, with D uncertain. Trimming cost V 1 base and J 5 bases, with 11 bases left between them. Looked up from germline, CDR1 is SGHVS and CDR2 is FNYEAQ. The CDR3 extends over 14 amino acids. DNA of the CDR3: TGTGCCAGCAGCTTAGGCAAGGGTGGGGAGACCCAGTACTTC. Amino acid sequence: CASSLGKGGETQYF.

This clonotype appeared a few times. The rearrangement uses TRBV7-8 and TRBJ2-7, with a tentative D call TRBD1 (6 bases). There are 15 residues in the CDR3. Between the trimmed V and J ends, which lost 5 bases and 1 base, there was a span of 15 bases. Germline CDR1 SGHVS, CDR2 FQNEAQ. The CDR3 spells CASSSPRQASYEQYF. The CDR3 nucleotides read TGTGCCAGCAGCAGCCCCAGACAGGCTTCCTACGAGCAGTACTTC.

The chain recombines TRBV28 with TRBJ2-4; D is possibly TRBD2 (7 bases). This CDR3 spans 14 amino acids. V gave up 6 bases and J gave up 7 bases, with 16 bases separating them. Germline V gene lookup returns CDR1 MDHEN and CDR2 SYDVKM. The CDR3 sequence: CASRWIRGGNIQYF. CDR3 sequence (DNA): TGTGCCAGCAGGTGGATCAGGGGAGGGAACATTCAGTACTTC.

CDR3 DNA: TGTGCCAGCAGCTATGGGGGGGACGAGCAGTACTTC. Encoded protein: CASSYGGDEQYF. The chain employs TRBV12-3 or TRBV12-4 and TRBJ2-7; 7 positions agree with TRBD2. V dropped 6 bases and J dropped 5; count of bases not matched to a gene: 4. The CDR3 loop spans 12 amino acids.

This chain joins TRBV6-2 or TRBV6-3 and TRBJ2-7; tentatively, D is TRBD1 (6 bases). Trimming shortened V by 4 bases and J by 2 bases, and 12 bases separated the two germline ends. This CDR3 region has 14 residues. Germline CDR1 and CDR2: MNHEY and SVGEGT. The CDR3 is CASSFGQYTYEQYF. Written as DNA, the CDR3 is TGTGCCAGCAGTTTCGGACAGTATACCTACGAGCAGTACTTC.

The J gene is TRBJ1-2, the V gene TRBV13; maybe TRBD1 (6 bases). Germline loops: CDR1 PRHDT, CDR2 FYEKMQ (reference sequence). The CDR3 is 15 amino acids. V lost 1 base to trimming and J lost 0 bases, with 9 bases between them. CDR3: CASSLVDSANYGYTF. In nucleotides, the CDR3 is TGTGCCAGCAGCTTAGTGGACAGCGCTAACTATGGCTACACCTTC.

The chain joins TRBV12-3 or TRBV12-4 to TRBJ1-1, with 8 bases identical to TRBD1. Losses at the gene ends were 6 bases for V and 2 bases for J; bases not matched to a gene: 14. The CDR3 has 17 residues. The CDR3 nucleotides are TGTGCCAGCAGCCGTATCCCGGGACAGGACAAAAACACTGAAGCTTTCTTT. Protein product: CASSRIPGQDKNTEAFF.

This clonotype was picked up a small number of times. The V and J genes are TRBV29-1 and TRBJ2-6, with TRBD2 matching 11 bases. This CDR3 comprises 17 residues. CDR1 and CDR2 from the germline V gene are SQVTM and ANQGSEA. Unmatched junction bases numbered 6, after V lost 1 base and J lost 4 bases. The CDR3 DNA reads as TGCAGCGTTGAAGGCCCTAGCGGGGGGCCCGGGGCCAACGTCCTGACTTTC. Residues: CSVEGPSGGPGANVLTF.

The CDR3 nucleotides read TGTGCCAGCAGTTTTAGCAGACGGGAGGAGCAGTACTTC. Protein product: CASSFSRREEQYF. This chain links TRBV12-3 or TRBV12-4 with TRBJ2-7, with D possibly TRBD2 on 6 matching bases. V was shortened by 3 bases and J by 7 bases, with 13 bases between the two germline ends. This CDR3 region has 13 residues.

The chain is built from TRBV2 and TRBJ1-5; 8 nucleotides line up with TRBD1. The CDR3 contains 18 residues. Germline CDR1 reads SNHLY; CDR2 reads FYNNEI. V lost 6 bases to trimming and J lost 0 bases; unmatched junction nucleotides: 13. CDR3 DNA sequence: TGTGCCAGCAGGCGGGGGTGGAACAGGGGGGATAGCAATCAGCCCCAGCATTTT. Translation gives CASRRGWNRGDSNQPQHF.

This chain joins TRBV20-1 and TRBJ1-1; D possibly corresponds to TRBD1 (5 bases). CDR1 is DFQATT and CDR2 is SNEGSKA in the germline V gene (reference sequence). Trimming pared 6 bases from V and 0 bases from J, leaving 17 bases between. The CDR3 contains 15 residues. CDR3 protein: CSAGGTGLMNTEAFF. The CDR3, as DNA: TGCAGTGCCGGGGGTACGGGACTGATGAACACTGAAGCTTTCTTT.

The genes are TRBV4-1 and TRBJ1-6, with 9 bases identical to TRBD1. The CDR3 loop spans 19 amino acids. V trimming: 1 base; J trimming: 8 bases; junction bases outside the gene matches: 15. The germline gives CDR1 MGHRA, CDR2 YSYEKL. The CDR3: CASSQGGQGLKQVYSPLHF. The CDR3 DNA sequence: TGCGCCAGCAGCCAAGGGGGACAGGGTTTAAAGCAAGTGTATTCACCCCTCCACTTT.

There are many counts of this clonotype. V gene TRBV7-2 combines with J gene TRBJ2-7; 8 bases fit TRBD2. CDR1 SGHTA and CDR2 FQGNSA come from the germline V gene. V lost 2 bases, J lost 4 bases, and 16 bases stayed unmatched. The CDR3 covers 18 residues. CDR3 residues: CASSLSFWATAGVYEQYF. CDR3 nucleotides: TGTGCCAGCAGCTTATCCTTTTGGGCCACAGCGGGGGTTTACGAGCAGTACTTC.

The sample holds one count of this clonotype. The chain employs TRBV3-1 and TRBJ2-7; D possibly corresponds to TRBD1 (6 bases). Germline V gives CDR1 LGHDT, CDR2 YNNKEL (reference sequence). Trimming stripped 3 bases from V and 5 bases from J, with 14 bases between. CDR3 length: 14 amino acids. This CDR3 is CASSHRGIFDEQYF. CDR3 coding DNA: TGTGCCAGCAGCCATAGGGGGATCTTTGACGAGCAGTACTTC.

This clonotype was seen only once. CDR3 in amino acids: CSARAGFTLYEQYF. CDR3 DNA sequence: TGCAGTGCTAGAGCGGGCTTCACTCTCTACGAGCAGTACTTC. The V call is TRBV20-1, the J call TRBJ2-7, with no clear D. V gave up 1 base and J gave up 3 bases, with 13 bases separating them. There are 14 residues in the CDR3. Per the germline V gene, CDR1 is DFQATT and CDR2 is SNEGSKA (reference sequence).

The chain links TRBV20-1 to TRBJ1-2, with 11 bases lining up with TRBD1. V lost 4 bases and J lost 5; bases outside the gene matches: 3. This CDR3 is 13 amino acids long. Germline V CDR1 and CDR2: DFQATT, SNEGSKA (reference sequence). CDR3 DNA sequence: TGCAGTGCTATAGGACAGGGGGCGTATGGCTACACCTTC. Translation gives CSAIGQGAYGYTF.

This clonotype was counted between two and nine times. V gene TRBV6-2 or TRBV6-3 combines with J gene TRBJ2-1; 9 bases line up with TRBD1. This CDR3 region has 14 residues. Trimming at V came to 5 bases and at J to 8 bases, leaving 7 bases not matched to a gene. Germline V gene data show CDR1 as MNHEY and CDR2 as SVGEGT. CDR3 in amino acids: CASSNRDRVHEQFF. Here the CDR3 DNA reads TGTGCCAGCAGTAACCGGGACAGGGTCCATGAGCAGTTCTTC.

This clonotype came up a few times. This rearrangement joins TRBV14 to TRBJ2-5, with 8 bases fitting TRBD2. Germline CDR1 is SGHDN and CDR2 is FVKESK. The CDR3 spans 14 residues. Trimming removed 2 bases from V and 3 bases from J; junction bases left unmatched: 2. CDR3 nucleotides: TGTGCCAGCAGCCAACGGCGGGGGGAAGAGACCCAGTACTTC. Translated: CASSQRRGEETQYF.